This TCR beta chain was recorded in a study of cytotoxic CD8 clonotypes in ibrutinib-treated CLL. Regarding the study as a whole: Baseline levels of clonality went above those of age-matched healthy donors and moved with circulating CD8+ T-cell counts.

Target depth was 1 in 200,000 to 1 in 1 million T cells, about 10x per clonotype. Only in-frame clones appear in the TCRdb table, and some are missing; sequencing was by immunoSEQ multiplex PCR. The table has around 200,000 clones, around 70% seen once. Roughly 2 micrograms of genomic DNA, which was extracted from cryopreserved PBMCs, served as the material used for the TCR beta libraries. For this clone: Antigen unknown.

CDR3 length equals 12 residues. Germline lookup yields CDR1 SNHLY and CDR2 FYNNEI. Trimming cost V 1 base and J 5 bases, with 5 bases left between them. The V gene is TRBV2, the J gene TRBJ2-5, with unresolved D. Sequenced material: PBMCs, taken after 12 months of ibrutinib treatment. The source of this sequence is a human donor with chronic lymphocytic leukemia. The CDR3 DNA follows: TGTGCCAGCAGTGAAGGAAGTGAGACCCAGTACTTC. Encoded protein: CASSEGSETQYF. The whole variable domain, filled in from reference TRBV2 and TRBJ2-5, reads EPEVTQTPSHQVTQMGQEVILRCVPISNHLYFYWYRQILGQKVEFLVSFYNNEISEKSEIFDDQFSVERPDGSNFTLKIRSTKLEDSAMYFCASSEGSETQYFGPGTRLLVL.